The 21 T cell receptor beta chains below come from one sample, sequenced in a study of cytomegalovirus exposure and HLA in healthy donors. PCR employed 60 Vbeta and 13 Jbeta primers. The protocol was immunoSEQ multiplex PCR, while the TCRdb copy is restricted to in-frame clones and leaves out a portion. In the table there are about 120,000 clones, approximately 80% of which are singletons. Sequenced: PBMCs. These receptor sequences come from a man aged 35 to 55 in good health and CMV-seropositive.

The J gene is TRBJ2-7, the V gene TRBV5-4, with D possibly being TRBD1 (6 bases). CDR3 size: 14 residues. Germline V gives CDR1 SGHNT, CDR2 YYREEE (reference sequence). V lost 0 bases and J lost 7, with 14 bases in between. The CDR3 is CASSLAAGAREQYF. CDR3 nucleotide sequence: TGTGCCAGCAGCTTGGCGGCAGGGGCCCGGGAGCAGTACTTC.

This chain joins TRBV7-2 and TRBJ2-5; possible D gene TRBD2, 7 bases. Germline loops: CDR1 SGHTA, CDR2 FQGNSA. V was pared by 4 bases and J by 1 base, with 10 bases between. CDR3 size: 14 residues. DNA for the CDR3: TGTGCCAGCAGCTGGGGGGGCGCCCAAGAGACCCAGTACTTC. Its translation: CASSWGGAQETQYF.

This sequence joins TRBV5-4 and TRBJ1-2, with 7 bases fitting TRBD1. CDR1 and CDR2 from the germline V gene are SGHNT and YYREEE (reference sequence). This CDR3 is built from 14 residues. The junction had 6 bases not matched to a gene; V was cut back by 2 bases and J by 5 bases. CDR3 region: CASSFTGAFYGYTF. CDR3 bases: TGTGCCAGCAGCTTCACAGGGGCCTTTTATGGCTACACCTTC.

The chain has TRBV5-5 and TRBJ2-3; possible D gene TRBD2, 6 bases. The V end lost 3 bases, the J end lost 5 bases, and 13 bases lay between the germline ends. The germline V gene has CDR1 SGHKS and CDR2 YYEKEE (reference sequence). The CDR3 loop spans 14 amino acids. CDR3 protein: CASSWGVGEDTQYF. The CDR3 nucleotides are TGTGCCAGCAGCTGGGGGGTGGGGGAAGATACGCAGTATTTT.

This clone was seen only a few times. The chain links TRBV28 to TRBJ1-2; D is uncertain. Germline V gene sequence: CDR1 MDHEN, CDR2 SYDVKM. The V gene lost 7 bases and the J gene lost 1 base, with 13 bases spanning the gap. The CDR3 is 14 residues long. CDR3 DNA sequence: TGTGCCAGCATTACGGGAGGAAATAACTATGGCTACACCTTC. Translated: CASITGGNNYGYTF.

This chain joins TRBV5-8 and TRBJ2-3; the D gene is possibly TRBD1 (6 bases). V lost 2 bases and J lost 1, with 11 bases in between. Germline loops: CDR1 SGHTS, CDR2 YDEGEE. The CDR3 runs to 15 residues. CDR3 DNA: TGTGCCAGCAGCTTAGGGGGTTTAGGCACAGATACGCAGTATTTT. Its protein product is CASSLGGLGTDTQYF.

V gene TRBV6-5 combines with J gene TRBJ1-6; D is unclear. V lost 2 bases and J lost 5, with 7 bases in between. Germline CDR1 MNHEY, CDR2 SVGAGI. CDR3 length: 14 residues. The CDR3 reads CASSYITDNSPLHF. CDR3 coding DNA: TGTGCCAGCAGTTACATAACGGATAATTCACCCCTCCACTTT.

The CDR3 region has the DNA TGTGCCAGTGGACTAAGCTCCTACGAGCAGTACTTC. Translated: CASGLSSYEQYF. The chain has TRBV25-1 and TRBJ2-7; a possible D gene is TRBD2 (6 bases). With 9 bases removed from V and 0 bases from J, the gap between germline ends came to 9 bases. This CDR3 region has 12 residues. Germline V gives CDR1 MGHDK, CDR2 SYGVNS.

A single count supports this clone. The chain couples TRBV28 to TRBJ2-3; the match to TRBD1 covers 9 bases. Germline lookup yields CDR1 MDHEN and CDR2 SYDVKM. This CDR3 is 15 amino acids long. J was trimmed by 4 bases and V by 8 bases; bases with no gene match: 10. The CDR3 is CASGGTGLLADTQYF. Here the CDR3 DNA reads TGTGCCAGCGGAGGGACAGGGTTGTTGGCAGATACGCAGTATTTT.

The chain joins TRBV4-2 to TRBJ1-2; TRBD1 aligns across 8 bases. The V gene's germline CDR1 is LGHNA and CDR2 YNFKEQ. The CDR3 spans 15 residues. Unmatched junction bases numbered 7, after V lost 0 bases and J lost 7 bases. This CDR3 is CASSQEFGQGGGYTF. CDR3 DNA sequence: TGTGCCAGCAGCCAAGAATTCGGACAGGGAGGTGGCTACACCTTC.

The J gene is TRBJ2-5, the V gene TRBV27, with 7 bases fitting TRBD1. The CDR3 has 13 amino acids. V lost 6 bases to trimming and J lost 4 bases; unmatched junction nucleotides: 5. CDR1 is MNHEY and CDR2 is SMNVEV in the germline V gene (reference sequence). CDR3 coding DNA: TGTGCCAGCAGCCTGCGACAGGGAGAGACCCAGTACTTC. Translating it yields CASSLRQGETQYF.

This clone was seen just once. V is TRBV28 and J is TRBJ1-2; possible D gene TRBD1, 6 bases. V was shortened by 4 bases and J by 7 bases, with 25 bases between the two germline ends. The CDR3 extends over 17 amino acids. In germline, CDR1 is MDHEN, CDR2 SYDVKM. CDR3 sequence (DNA): TGTGCCAGCAGTTACTCGGGGGGCACCGGCCTTTCGGGTGGCTACACCTTC. As protein: CASSYSGGTGLSGGYTF.

The table lists this clone with a count of one. One end of the junction varies from germline; a read error may be responsible. This rearrangement joins TRBV7-9 to TRBJ2-4, with 10 bases matching TRBD1. Germline V gives CDR1 SEHNR, CDR2 FQNEAQ (reference sequence). CDR3 length equals 15 residues. The CDR3 nucleotides are TGTGCCAGCAGCGATCCCGGGACAGGGGAAAACAGTCAGTACTTC. Translating it yields CASSDPGTGENSQYF. Complete variable domain (other parts from reference TRBV7-9 and TRBJ2-4): DTGVSQNPRHKITKRGQNVTFRCDPISEHNRLYWYRQTLGQGPEFLTYFQNEAQLEKSRLLSDRFSAERPKGSFSTLEIQRTEQGDSAMYLCASSDPGTGENSQYFGAGTRLSVL.

The V gene is TRBV27, the J gene TRBJ2-1; 7 bases fit TRBD1. CDR1 MNHEY and CDR2 SMNVEV come from the germline V gene (reference sequence). The V gene end was trimmed by 2 bases and the J gene end by 0 bases; junction bases not matched to a gene: 4. CDR3 length: 16 amino acids. CDR3 sequence (DNA): TGTGCCAGCAGTTTAGGGGCAGGGGGCTCCTACAATGAGCAGTTCTTC. It yields the protein CASSLGAGGSYNEQFF.

The chain couples TRBV4-3 to TRBJ2-7, with 8 bases that match TRBD1. The germline V gene encodes CDR1 LGHNA and CDR2 YSLEER. The CDR3 is made up of 13 amino acids. V lost 5 bases to trimming and J lost 4 bases; unmatched junction nucleotides: 4. CDR3 bases: TGCGCCAGCAGCTACGACAGGGGTTACGAGCAGTACTTC. It specifies CASSYDRGYEQYF.

The chain is built from TRBV2 and TRBJ2-4; D is undetermined. CDR1 SNHLY and CDR2 FYNNEI come from the germline V gene. There are 16 residues in the CDR3. V was clipped by 4 bases and J by 1 base, with 14 bases between them. CDR3 in amino acids: CASSGVNSLAKNIQYF. The CDR3 nucleotides read TGTGCCAGCAGTGGAGTGAATAGTCTCGCCAAAAACATTCAGTACTTC.

The chain is built from TRBV7-3 and TRBJ1-6; 7 positions agree with TRBD1. The CDR3 runs to 14 residues. Trimming removed 5 bases from V and 7 bases from J; junction bases left unmatched: 5. Looked up from germline, CDR1 is SGHTA and CDR2 is FQGTGA. The DNA for the CDR3 is TGTGCCAGCAGCACCGGGACAGAGAATTCACCCCTCCACTTT. This sequence encodes CASSTGTENSPLHF.

This chain links TRBV5-5 with TRBJ1-2; D gene uncertain. The CDR3 has 12 amino acids. V lost 2 bases to trimming and J lost 7 bases, with 9 bases between them. Germline V gene sequence: CDR1 SGHKS, CDR2 YYEKEE (reference sequence). CDR3 nucleotide sequence: TGTGCCAGCAGCTTAACAGTCAGTGGCTACACCTTC. Translating gives CASSLTVSGYTF.

The rearrangement links TRBV25-1 to TRBJ2-5, with 9 bases fitting TRBD1. Judging by the DNA end, TRBJ2-7 fits better; the J call may be wrong. The germline gives CDR1 MGHDK, CDR2 SYGVNS. The CDR3 extends over 16 amino acids. The CDR3 loop reads CASSGTSGQGSYEQYF. Written as DNA, the CDR3 is TGTGCCAGCAGCGGGACGAGCGGACAGGGGTCCTACGAGCAGTACTTC.

This chain connects TRBV28 to TRBJ2-5; D uncertain. The CDR3 spans 15 residues. Germline V CDR1 and CDR2: MDHEN, SYDVKM. Between the trimmed V and J ends, which lost 2 bases and 7 bases, there was a span of 17 bases. The CDR3 reads CASSLPPGEATTQYF. CDR3 sequence (DNA): TGTGCCAGCAGTTTACCTCCCGGAGAGGCCACGACCCAGTACTTC. The full variable domain, its missing parts supplied by reference TRBV28 and TRBJ2-5, is DVKVTQSSRYLVKRTGEKVFLECVQDMDHENMFWYRQDPGLGLRLIYFSYDVKMKEKGDIPEGYSVSREKKERFSLILESASTNQTSMYLCASSLPPGEATTQYFGPGTRLLVL.

This clone occurred a few times. This chain connects TRBV19 to TRBJ2-7, with a weak D call TRBD1 (5 bases). CDR3 length equals 14 residues. Germline V gene data show CDR1 as LNHDA and CDR2 as SQIVND (reference sequence). V gave up 5 bases and J gave up 7 bases, with 18 bases separating them. The CDR3 is CASSLGWGSREQYF. The CDR3 DNA reads TGTGCCAGTAGTTTGGGTTGGGGCTCCCGGGAGCAGTACTTC.